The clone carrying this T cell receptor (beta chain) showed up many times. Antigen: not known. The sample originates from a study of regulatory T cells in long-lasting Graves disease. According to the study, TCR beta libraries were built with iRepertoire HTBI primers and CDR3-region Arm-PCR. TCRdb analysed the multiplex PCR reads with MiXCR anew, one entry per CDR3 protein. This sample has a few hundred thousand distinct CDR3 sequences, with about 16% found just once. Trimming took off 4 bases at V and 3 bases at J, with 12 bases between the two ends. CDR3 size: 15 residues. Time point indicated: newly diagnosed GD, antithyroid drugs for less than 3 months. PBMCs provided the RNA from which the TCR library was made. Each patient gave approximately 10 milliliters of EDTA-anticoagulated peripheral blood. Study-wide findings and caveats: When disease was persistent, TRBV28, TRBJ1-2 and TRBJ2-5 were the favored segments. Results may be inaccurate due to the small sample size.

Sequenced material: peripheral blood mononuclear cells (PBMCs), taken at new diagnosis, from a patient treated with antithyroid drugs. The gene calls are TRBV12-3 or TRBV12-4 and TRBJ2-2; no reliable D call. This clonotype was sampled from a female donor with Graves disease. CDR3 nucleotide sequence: TGTGCCAGCAGTTCCATAGGTCGGGACACCGGGGAGCTGTTTTTT. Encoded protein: CASSSIGRDTGELFF.